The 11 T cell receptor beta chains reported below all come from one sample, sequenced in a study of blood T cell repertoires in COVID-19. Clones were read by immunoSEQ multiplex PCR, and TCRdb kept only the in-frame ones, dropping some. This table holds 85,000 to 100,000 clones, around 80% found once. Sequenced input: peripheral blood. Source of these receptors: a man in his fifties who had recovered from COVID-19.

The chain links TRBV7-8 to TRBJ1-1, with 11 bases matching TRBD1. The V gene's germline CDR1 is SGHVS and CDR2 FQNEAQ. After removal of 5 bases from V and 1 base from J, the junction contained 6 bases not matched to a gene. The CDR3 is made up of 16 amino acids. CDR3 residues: CASSPRDRGANTEAFF. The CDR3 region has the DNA TGTGCCAGCAGCCCCCGGGACAGGGGGGCGAACACTGAAGCTTTCTTT.

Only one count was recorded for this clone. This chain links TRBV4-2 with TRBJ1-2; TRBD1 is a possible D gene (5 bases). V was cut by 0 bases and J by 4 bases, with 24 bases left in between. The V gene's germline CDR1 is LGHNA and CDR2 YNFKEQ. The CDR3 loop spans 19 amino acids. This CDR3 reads CASSQDYVAGFDFSYGYTF. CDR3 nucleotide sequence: TGTGCCAGCAGCCAAGATTATGTGGCAGGGTTCGACTTTAGCTATGGCTACACCTTC.

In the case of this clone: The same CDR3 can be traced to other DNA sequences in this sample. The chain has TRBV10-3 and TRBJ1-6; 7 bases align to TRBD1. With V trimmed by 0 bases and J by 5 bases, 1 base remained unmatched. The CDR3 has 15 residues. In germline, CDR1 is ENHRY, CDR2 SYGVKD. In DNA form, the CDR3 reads TGTGCCATCAGTGAGTCAGGGACAGATAATTCACCCCTCCACTTT. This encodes CAISESGTDNSPLHF.

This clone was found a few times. CDR3 DNA sequence: TGTGCCAGCAGTTTCGGACAGAACACTGAAGCTTTCTTT. It specifies CASSFGQNTEAFF. The V gene is TRBV6-5, the J gene TRBJ1-1; possible D gene TRBD1, 5 bases. The CDR3 is made up of 13 amino acids. Germline V gene data show CDR1 as MNHEY and CDR2 as SVGAGI. With 4 bases removed from V and 1 base from J, the gap between germline ends came to 7 bases.

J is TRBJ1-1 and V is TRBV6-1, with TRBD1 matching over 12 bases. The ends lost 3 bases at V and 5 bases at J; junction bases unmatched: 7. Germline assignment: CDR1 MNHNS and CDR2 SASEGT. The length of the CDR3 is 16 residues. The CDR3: CASSDGTGGRRTEAFF. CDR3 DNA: TGTGCCAGCAGTGATGGGACAGGGGGCCGTAGGACTGAAGCTTTCTTT.

This CDR3 is CATSDPTSGRMYF. CDR3 sequence (DNA): TGTGCCACCAGTGATCCGACTAGCGGGAGAATGTATTTT. The V and J genes are TRBV24-1 and TRBJ2-3; 12 bases are a match to TRBD2. Trimming cost V 3 bases and J 14 bases; bases outside gene matches: 5. The CDR3 length is 13 residues. Per germline, CDR1 KGHDR and CDR2 SFDVKD.

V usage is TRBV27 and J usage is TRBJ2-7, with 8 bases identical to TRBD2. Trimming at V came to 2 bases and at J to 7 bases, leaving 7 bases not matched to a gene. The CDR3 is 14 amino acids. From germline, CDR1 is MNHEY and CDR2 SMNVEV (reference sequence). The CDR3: CASSLPGVAGEQYF. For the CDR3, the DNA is TGTGCCAGCAGTTTACCAGGGGTAGCGGGAGAGCAGTACTTC.

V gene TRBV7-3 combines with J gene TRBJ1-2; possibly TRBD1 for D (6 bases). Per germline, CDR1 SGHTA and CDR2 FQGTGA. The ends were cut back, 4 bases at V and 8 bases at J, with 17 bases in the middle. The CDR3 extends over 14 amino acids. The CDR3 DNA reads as TGTGCCAGCAGCTCGGGACATAATGGAGGCGGCTACACCTTC. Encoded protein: CASSSGHNGGGYTF.

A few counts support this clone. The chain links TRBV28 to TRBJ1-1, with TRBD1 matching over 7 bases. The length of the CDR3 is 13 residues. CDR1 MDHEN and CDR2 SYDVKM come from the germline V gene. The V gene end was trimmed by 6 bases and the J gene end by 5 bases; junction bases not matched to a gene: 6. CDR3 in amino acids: CASSPNRGTEAFF. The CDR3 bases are TGTGCCAGCAGCCCTAACAGGGGTACTGAAGCTTTCTTT.

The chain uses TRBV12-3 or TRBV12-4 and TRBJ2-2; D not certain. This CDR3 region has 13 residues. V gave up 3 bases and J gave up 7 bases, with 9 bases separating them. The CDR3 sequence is CASSFPPHGELFF. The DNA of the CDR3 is TGTGCCAGCAGTTTCCCCCCCCACGGGGAGCTGTTTTTT.

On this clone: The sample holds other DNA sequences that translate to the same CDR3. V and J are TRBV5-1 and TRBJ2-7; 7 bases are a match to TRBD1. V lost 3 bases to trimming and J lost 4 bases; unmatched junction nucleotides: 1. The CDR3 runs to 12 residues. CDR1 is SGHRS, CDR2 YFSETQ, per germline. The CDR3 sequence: CASSSTGYEQYF. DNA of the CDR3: TGCGCCAGCAGCTCGACAGGGTACGAGCAGTACTTC. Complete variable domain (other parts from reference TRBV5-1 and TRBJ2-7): KAGVTQTPRYLIKTRGQQVTLSCSPISGHRSVSWYQQTPGQGLQFLFEYFSETQRNKGNFPGRFSGRQFSNSRSEMNVSTLELGDSALYLCASSSTGYEQYFGPGTRLTVT.